A selection of T cell receptor beta chains follows, all from one sample in a study of T cell responses to AZD1222 COVID-19 vaccine. TCRdb's table, derived via immunoSEQ multiplex PCR, lists solely in-frame clones and lacks some. The sample lists around 130,000 clones, about 86% occurring once. The material was peripheral blood, obtained on day 0 of AZD1222 vaccination. The origin of the receptors is an adult in good health. The conserved cysteine and the conserved F or W are not part of the CDR3 here. Clone sizes are given selectively: once, few, many, or a class where the clone is expanded.

clone size,V gene,J gene,CDR3 protein
NA,TRBV21-1,TRBJ1-1,ASSKARRVRTEAF
NA,TRBV9,TRBJ1-6,ASSVELSSPLH
NA,TRBV28,TRBJ2-7,ASSFAYEQY
NA,TRBV6-5,TRBJ1-1,ASAPYRGSTEAF
NA,TRBV27,TRBJ1-2,ASSLGGRFYGYT
NA,TRBV9,TRBJ2-5,ASSLGDETQY
NA,TRBV19,TRBJ2-7,ASSIGGRTYEQY
NA,TRBV6-1,TRBJ2-5,ASSVVAGGRGETQY
once,TRBV2,TRBJ1-2,ASSAGGGEGYGYT
NA,TRBV6-2/TRBV6-3,TRBJ1-2,ASSLTAGYT
NA,TRBV7-8,TRBJ2-7,ASSQRTKLYEQY
NA,TRBV4-1,TRBJ1-6,ASSQDSGNSPLH
NA,TRBV6-2/TRBV6-3,TRBJ1-2,ASSYGGGAYGYT
once,TRBV27,TRBJ2-2,ASSPTGRYGELF
NA,TRBV28,TRBJ2-7,ASSSRVSSYEQY
NA,TRBV2,TRBJ2-3,ASSEAGRVADTQY
NA,TRBV5-1,TRBJ2-2,ASSPRDSNTGELF